Listed here is a single T cell receptor (beta chain). Germline V gene sequence: CDR1 LGHNA, CDR2 YSLEER. This CDR3 has 15 residues. V trimming: 3 bases; J trimming: 5 bases; junction bases outside the gene matches: 9. The Seattle patients joined while their infection was active and were tracked longitudinally afterward. Per the study methods: Estimation of nucleated cell counts relied on the amplification of reference gene primers. Profiled with immunoSEQ multiplex PCR; TCRdb holds only in-frame clones, not every one. The D gene and trimming were derived from the DNA, and the V and J assignments and clone size from that table. The repertoire has fewer than 200,000 clones, roughly 79% of them found once; the top ten carry roughly an eighth. The data were taken from a study of blood T cell repertoires in COVID-19. The overall study: Researchers got acute and convalescent COVID-19 samples from the United States, Italy and Spain. PBMCs, B-cell-depleted T cells, or T cells provided the cDNA or gDNA that made up the material.

Sequencing was done on a sample of peripheral blood. The receptor was isolated from a woman of 80 years or more with COVID-19, enrolled during active disease. The chain combines TRBV4-3 with TRBJ1-2; 7 bases match TRBD1. CDR3 coding DNA: TGCGCCAGCAGCCATTCACAGGGGTTCGTATATGGCTACACCTTC. Translation: CASSHSQGFVYGYTF.